The clone carrying this TCR beta chain was observed a handful of times. Its cognate antigen is unknown. The data were obtained in a study of T cells after yellow fever vaccination. Whole-study findings and limits: Boosting was followed by the reappearance of most primary-vaccination clones (just under 97% CD4, around 86% CD8).

Template switching by 5'RACE produced TCR cDNA, adding a universal primer site and UMIs. From the 5' RACE reads, TCRdb called clonotypes with MiXCR, one entry per CDR3 protein. The sample holds around 300,000 distinct CDR3 sequences, about 4.5% seen once. The CDR3 has 17 amino acids. Germline V CDR1 and CDR2: DFQATT, SNEGSKA (reference sequence). With 0 bases removed from V and 4 bases from J, the gap between germline ends came to 20 bases. Here the sequenced sample was PBMCs, taken 15 days after the yellow fever booster vaccination. This TCR came from a young man who received the YFV17D yellow fever vaccine. The chain recombines TRBV20-1 with TRBJ2-3; a possible D gene is TRBD2 (6 bases). CDR3 protein: CSARDREWGRVADTQYF. The CDR3, as DNA: TGCAGTGCTAGAGATCGGGAGTGGGGCAGGGTGGCAGATACGCAGTATTTT.